The clone carrying this T cell receptor beta chain was seen a handful of times. Germline lookup yields CDR1 SNHLY and CDR2 FYNNEI. Deletions cut 3 bases from V and 7 bases from J, with 16 bases between. This CDR3 has 16 residues. This sample stems from a study of human T cells and chemical hapten exposure. Study at large: Per-sample TCR yield variability stemmed mainly from small pooled library volume differences.

MiXCR was run by TCRdb on the RACE reads, yielding one entry per CDR3 protein. Here the sample spans more than 250,000 distinct CDR3 sequences, over 7.5% being singletons. Regarding time point: pre-sensitization, week 0. Sample treatment: therapeutic diphenylcyclopropenone sensitization with weekly scalp DPC. This chain uses TRBV2 with TRBJ1-6; D perhaps matches TRBD1 (5 bases). The clonotype comes from a man between 18 and 29 years old with alopecia areata. Some clones in this sample may be carry-over from other donors' samples. The material was whole blood, obtained in connection with sensitization to the hapten diphenylcyclopropenone (DPC). CDR3 nucleotide sequence: TGTGCCAGCAGTGAGCTTCAGGGCGGTTACAATTCACCCCTCCACTTT. Protein product: CASSELQGGYNSPLHF. The full variable domain, in which reference TRBV2 and TRBJ1-6 provide the parts outside the CDR3, is EPEVTQTPSHQVTQMGQEVILRCVPISNHLYFYWYRQILGQKVEFLVSFYNNEISEKSEIFDDQFSVERPDGSNFTLKIRSTKLEDSAMYFCASSELQGGYNSPLHFGNGTRLTVT.